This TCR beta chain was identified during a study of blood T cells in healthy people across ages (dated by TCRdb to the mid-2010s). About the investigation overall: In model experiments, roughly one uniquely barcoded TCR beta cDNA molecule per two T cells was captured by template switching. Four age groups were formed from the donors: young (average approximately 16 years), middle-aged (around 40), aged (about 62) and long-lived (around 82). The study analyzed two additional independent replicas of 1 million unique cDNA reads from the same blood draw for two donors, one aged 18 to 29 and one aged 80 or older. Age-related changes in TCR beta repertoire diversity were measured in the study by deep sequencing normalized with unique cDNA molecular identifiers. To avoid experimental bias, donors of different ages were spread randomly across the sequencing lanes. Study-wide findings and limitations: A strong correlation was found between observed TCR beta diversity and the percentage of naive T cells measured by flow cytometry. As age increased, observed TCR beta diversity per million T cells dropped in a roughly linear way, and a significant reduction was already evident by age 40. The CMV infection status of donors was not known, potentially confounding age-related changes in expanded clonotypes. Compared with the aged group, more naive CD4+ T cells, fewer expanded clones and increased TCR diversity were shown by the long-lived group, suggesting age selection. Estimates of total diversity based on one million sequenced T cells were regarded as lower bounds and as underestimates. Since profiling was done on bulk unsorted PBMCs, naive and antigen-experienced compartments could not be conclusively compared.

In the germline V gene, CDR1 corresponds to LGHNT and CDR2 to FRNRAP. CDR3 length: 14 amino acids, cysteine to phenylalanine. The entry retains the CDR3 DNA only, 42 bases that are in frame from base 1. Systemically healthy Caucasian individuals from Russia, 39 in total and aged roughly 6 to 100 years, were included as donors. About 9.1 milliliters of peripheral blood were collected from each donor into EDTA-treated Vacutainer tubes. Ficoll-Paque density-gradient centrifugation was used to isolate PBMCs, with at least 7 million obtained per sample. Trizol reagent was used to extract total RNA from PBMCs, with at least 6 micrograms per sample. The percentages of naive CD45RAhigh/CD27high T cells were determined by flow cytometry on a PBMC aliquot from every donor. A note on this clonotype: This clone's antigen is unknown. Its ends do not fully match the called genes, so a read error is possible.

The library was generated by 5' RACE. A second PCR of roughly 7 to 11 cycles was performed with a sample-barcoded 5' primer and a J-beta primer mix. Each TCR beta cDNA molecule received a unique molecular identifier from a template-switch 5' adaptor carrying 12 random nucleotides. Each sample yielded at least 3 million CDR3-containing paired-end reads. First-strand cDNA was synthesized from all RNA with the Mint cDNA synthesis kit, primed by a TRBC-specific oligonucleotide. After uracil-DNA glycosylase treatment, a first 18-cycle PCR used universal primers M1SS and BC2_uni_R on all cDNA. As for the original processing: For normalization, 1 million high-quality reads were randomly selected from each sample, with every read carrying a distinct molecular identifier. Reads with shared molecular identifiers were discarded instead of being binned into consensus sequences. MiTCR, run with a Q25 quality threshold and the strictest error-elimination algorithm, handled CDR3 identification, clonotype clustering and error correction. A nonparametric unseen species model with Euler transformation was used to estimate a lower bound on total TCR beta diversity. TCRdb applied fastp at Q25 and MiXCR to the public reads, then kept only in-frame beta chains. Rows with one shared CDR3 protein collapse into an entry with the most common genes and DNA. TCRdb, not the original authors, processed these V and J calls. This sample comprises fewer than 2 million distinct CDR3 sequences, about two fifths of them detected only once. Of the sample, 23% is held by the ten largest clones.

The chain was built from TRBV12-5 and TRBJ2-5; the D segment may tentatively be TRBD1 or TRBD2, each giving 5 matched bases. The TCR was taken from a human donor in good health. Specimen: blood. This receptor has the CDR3 CAGGSGTGEETQYF. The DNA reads TGTGCTGGTGGTTCCGGGACCGGGGAAGAGACCCAGTACTTC.